The rows below give T cell receptor beta chains drawn from one sample of a study of blood T cell repertoires in COVID-19. This table comes from immunoSEQ multiplex PCR, and its TCRdb copy is limited to in-frame clones, with some not included. The table has around 200,000 clones, 87% seen once; the top ten hold roughly 2.5%. The sample taken for sequencing was peripheral blood. The receptors shown here come from a man aged 40-49 years with active or convalescent COVID-19. Both conserved end residues are part of each CDR3. D genes are given only for firm matches. Part of the rows lack a size; the others show once, few, many or a class for expanded clones.

>NA|TRBV30|TRBJ1-5|TRBD1
CAWGHRGNQPQHF
TGTGCCTGGGGTCACAGGGGAAATCAGCCCCAGCATTTT
>NA|TRBV5-4|TRBJ1-6|NA
CASSLGGGAGYNSPLHF
TGTGCCAGCAGCTTGGGGGGAGGGGCAGGCTATAATTCACCCCTCCACTTT
>NA|TRBV5-5|TRBJ2-3|NA
CASSSAPGSTDTQYF
TGTGCCAGCAGCTCCGCCCCGGGGAGCACAGATACGCAGTATTTT
>NA|TRBV5-6|TRBJ1-4|TRBD1
CASSFGTATNEKLFF
TGTGCCAGCAGCTTTGGGACAGCAACTAATGAAAAACTGTTTTTT
>NA|TRBV18|TRBJ2-2|NA
CASSLSGPQTGELFF
TGTGCCAGCTCACTGTCTGGGCCCCAGACCGGGGAGCTGTTTTTT
>NA|TRBV5-4|TRBJ2-2|NA
CASSLGRRGRTGELFF
TGTGCCAGCAGCTTGGGTAGGCGGGGGCGCACCGGGGAGCTGTTTTTT
>NA|TRBV13|TRBJ1-1|TRBD1
CASSRDRGTEAFF
TGTGCCAGCAGCCGCGACAGGGGTACTGAAGCTTTCTTT
>NA|TRBV6-5|TRBJ1-1|TRBD1
CASRTGGTEAFF
TGTGCCAGCAGAACAGGGGGCACTGAAGCTTTCTTT
>NA|TRBV6-2/TRBV6-3|TRBJ2-1|NA
CASSLTRITSNEQFF
TGTGCCAGCAGTCTTACTAGGATTACATCCAATGAGCAGTTCTTC
>NA|TRBV19|TRBJ1-4|TRBD1
CASSMARGVSNEKLFF
TGTGCCAGTAGTATGGCCAGGGGGGTTAGTAATGAAAAACTGTTTTTT
>once|TRBV7-2|TRBJ2-5|TRBD1
CASSLTGGETQYF
TGTGCCAGCAGCTTGACAGGGGGAGAGACCCAGTACTTC
>NA|TRBV4-2|TRBJ1-1|TRBD1
CASSQAYRGTTEAFF
TGTGCCAGCAGCCAAGCTTACAGGGGGACGACTGAAGCTTTCTTT
>once|TRBV27|TRBJ2-7|TRBD2
CASSNYSGGTYEQYF
TGTGCCAGCAGTAATTATAGCGGGGGGACTTACGAGCAGTACTTC
>NA|TRBV28|TRBJ1-2|NA
CASSLSPLERMGGYTF
TGTGCCAGCAGTTTAAGCCCCCTCGAGCGGATGGGTGGCTACACCTTC
>NA|TRBV5-8|TRBJ1-1|NA
CASSLGFSTEAFF
TGTGCCAGCAGCCTGGGTTTCTCCACTGAAGCTTTCTTT
>NA|TRBV27|TRBJ1-2|NA
CASSLGQGYGYTF
TGTGCCAGCAGTTTAGGGCAGGGCTATGGCTACACCTTC
>NA|TRBV30|TRBJ1-2|NA
CAWSERRGGGYTF
TGTGCCTGGAGTGAGAGACGCGGAGGGGGCTACACCTTC
>NA|TRBV2|TRBJ1-3|TRBD1
CASRRDRGSIYF
TGTGCCAGCAGGCGGGACAGGGGCTCCATATATTTT
>NA|TRBV7-2|TRBJ2-2|NA
CASRVENGELFF
TGTGCCAGCAGGGTTGAGAACGGGGAGCTGTTTTTT
>NA|TRBV5-1|TRBJ2-1|TRBD2
CASSGAPSGSVDEQFF
TGCGCCAGCAGCGGGGCTCCTAGCGGGAGTGTCGATGAGCAGTTCTTC
>NA|TRBV28|TRBJ1-4|NA
CASSSRGGGVREKLFF
TGTGCCAGCAGTTCCCGCGGTGGGGGGGTGCGGGAAAAACTGTTTTTT
>NA|TRBV6-1|TRBJ1-2|TRBD1
CASSDGTGMRGYTF
TGTGCCAGCAGTGACGGGACAGGGATGCGTGGCTACACCTTC
>once|TRBV10-3|TRBJ2-7|NA
CAISRGTYEQYF
TGTGCCATTTCTAGGGGAACCTACGAGCAGTACTTC
>NA|TRBV19|TRBJ2-7|TRBD1
CASSIRGQGRYEQYF
TGTGCCAGTAGTATTCGCGGACAGGGGCGATACGAGCAGTACTTC
>NA|TRBV29-1|TRBJ1-3|NA
CSVVGHSGNTIYF
TGCAGCGTTGTTGGACACTCTGGAAACACCATATATTTT
>medium-sized|TRBV6-6|TRBJ2-2|TRBD2
CASSRLAGGNTGELFF
TGTGCCAGCAGTCGACTAGCGGGGGGGAACACCGGGGAGCTGTTTTTT
>once|TRBV15|TRBJ1-2|TRBD1
CATSRVGGTGRQRGYTF
TGTGCCACCAGCAGAGTCGGGGGGACAGGGCGACAAAGGGGCTACACCTTC
>once|TRBV15|TRBJ2-3|NA
CATSRVNRADTQYF
TGTGCCACCAGCAGAGTTAATCGGGCAGATACGCAGTATTTT
>NA|TRBV4-1|TRBJ2-3|TRBD2
CASSQGAGGISTDTQYF
TGCGCCAGCAGCCAAGGGGCGGGGGGGATTAGCACAGATACGCAGTATTTT